This TCR beta chain stems from a study of T cells expressing NK-cell markers. In the study overall: The authors derived TCR beta repertoires from sorted CD3+CD56+NKG2C+, CD3+CD56+NKG2C- and CD3+CD56-NKG2C+ T cells.

The CDR3 runs to 17 residues. Germline lookup yields CDR1 MGHRA and CDR2 YSYEKL. TCRdb re-called the 5' RACE reads and shows each CDR3 protein once, DNA omitted. The sample totals about half a million distinct CDR3 sequences. The clonotype comes from a woman aged 50 to 60 in good health. The chain is built from TRBV4-1 and TRBJ2-3; the D gene TCRdb calls, TRBD2, cannot be checked with no DNA. Sequenced: blood T cells: a sorted CD56 or NKG2C T cell subset, CD4+ or CD8+ T cells, or bulk PBMC T cells (not recorded which). The CDR3 is CASSQGGLAGNTDTQYF.